Only a few counts were recorded for the clone carrying this T cell receptor beta chain. This entry is derived from a study of cytomegalovirus exposure and HLA in healthy donors. The PCR ran on 60 Vbeta and 13 Jbeta primers. Using immunoSEQ multiplex PCR, the repertoire was profiled, and TCRdb retains in-frame clones only, with some absent. The sample yields about 180,000 clones, 80% to 85% seen once. The CDR3 contains 14 residues. Per germline, CDR1 KGHSH and CDR2 LQKENI. Trimming pared 2 bases from V and 3 bases from J, leaving 8 bases between. The origin of this receptor is a boy between 2 and 10 years old in good health and CMV-seronegative. Source material: PBMCs. The chain recombines TRBV18 with TRBJ1-3; tentative D call: TRBD1 (6 bases). The CDR3 DNA is TGTGCCAGCTCACCATCAGGGGATGGAAACACCATATATTTT. It specifies CASSPSGDGNTIYF. Drawing the rest from reference TRBV18 and TRBJ1-3, the complete variable domain is NAGVMQNPRHLVRRRGQEARLRCSPMKGHSHVYWYRQLPEEGLKFMVYLQKENIIDESGMPKERFSAEFPKEGPSILRIQQVVRGDSAAYFCASSPSGDGNTIYFGEGSWLTVV.